The sequence of this TCR beta chain was determined in a study of CD8 T cells in Susac syndrome. Random hexamers were used to reverse transcribe roughly 0.45 to 1 ug of RNA. TCRdb re-called the immunoSEQ multiplex PCR reads with MiXCR, one entry per CDR3 protein. The repertoire holds about 120,000 distinct CDR3 sequences, roughly 94% seen once, with around 0.13% in the top ten. Note on this clonotype: Its specificity is not known.

It was negative isolation that provided the CD8+ and CD4+ T cells, whereas TEMRA cells were enriched by FACS. Regarding the study as a whole: The study admitted that it had a relatively small number of individuals in its TCR sequencing and HLA analysis.

CDR3 size: 15 residues. Trimming shortened V by 5 bases and J by 3 bases, and 14 bases separated the two germline ends. The chain joins TRBV12-3 or TRBV12-4 to TRBJ1-3; D may be TRBD1 (5 bases). Sequencing was carried out using CD4+ T cells from PBMCs. The sequence was collected from a human donor with multiple sclerosis. CDR3 sequence (DNA): TGTGCCAGCAGTCCAGGCTGGGGGGATGGAAACACCATATATTTT. This codes for CASSPGWGDGNTIYF.